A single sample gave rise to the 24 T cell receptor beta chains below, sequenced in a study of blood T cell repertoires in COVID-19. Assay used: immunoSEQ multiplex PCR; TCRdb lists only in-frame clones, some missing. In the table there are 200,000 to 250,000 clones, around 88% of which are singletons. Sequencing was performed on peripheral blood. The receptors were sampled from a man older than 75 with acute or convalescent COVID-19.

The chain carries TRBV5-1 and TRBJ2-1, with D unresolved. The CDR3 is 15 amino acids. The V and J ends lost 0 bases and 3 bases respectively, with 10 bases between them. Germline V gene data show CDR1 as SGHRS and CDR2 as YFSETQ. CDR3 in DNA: TGCGCCAGCAGCTTGGGGGTCCTAGTCTACAATGAGCAGTTCTTC. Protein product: CASSLGVLVYNEQFF.

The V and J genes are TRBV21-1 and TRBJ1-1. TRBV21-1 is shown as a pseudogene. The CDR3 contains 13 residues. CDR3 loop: CASSKRRNTEAFF. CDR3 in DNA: TGTGCCAGCAGCAAAAGGAGGAACACTGAAGCTTTCTTT.

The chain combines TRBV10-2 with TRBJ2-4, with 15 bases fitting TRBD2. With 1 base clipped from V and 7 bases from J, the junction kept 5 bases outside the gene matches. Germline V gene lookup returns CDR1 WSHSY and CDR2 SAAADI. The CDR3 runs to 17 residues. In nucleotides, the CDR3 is TGCGCCAGCAGTGAGTGGCAAGGGACTAGCGGGAGGAACATTCAGTACTTC. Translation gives CASSEWQGTSGRNIQYF.

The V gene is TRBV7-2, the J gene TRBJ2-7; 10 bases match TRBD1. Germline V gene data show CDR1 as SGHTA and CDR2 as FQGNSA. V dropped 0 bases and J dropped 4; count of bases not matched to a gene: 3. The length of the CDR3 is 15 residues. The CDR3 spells CASSLAGQGVYEQYF. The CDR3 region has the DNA TGTGCCAGCAGCTTAGCCGGACAGGGGGTGTACGAGCAGTACTTC.

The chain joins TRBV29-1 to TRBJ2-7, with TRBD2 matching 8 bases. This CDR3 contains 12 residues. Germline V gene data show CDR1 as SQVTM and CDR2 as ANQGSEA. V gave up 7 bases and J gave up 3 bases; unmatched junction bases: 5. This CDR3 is CSATGGLYEQYF. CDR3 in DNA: TGCAGCGCGACGGGAGGGCTCTACGAGCAGTACTTC.

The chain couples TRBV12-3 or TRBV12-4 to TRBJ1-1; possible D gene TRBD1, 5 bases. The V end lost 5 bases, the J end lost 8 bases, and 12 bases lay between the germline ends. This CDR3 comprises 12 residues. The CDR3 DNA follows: TGTGCCAGCAGTCCTGGGACTCCAGAAGCTTTCTTT. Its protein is CASSPGTPEAFF.

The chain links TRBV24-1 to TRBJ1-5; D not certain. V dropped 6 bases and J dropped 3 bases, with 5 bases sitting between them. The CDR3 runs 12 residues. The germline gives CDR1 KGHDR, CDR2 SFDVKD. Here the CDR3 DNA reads TGTGCCACCAGTCAGGTCAATCAGCCCCAGCATTTT. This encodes CATSQVNQPQHF.

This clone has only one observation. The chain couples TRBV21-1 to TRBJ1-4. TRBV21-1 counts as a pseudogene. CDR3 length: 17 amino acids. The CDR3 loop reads CASSKETGLREKEKLFF. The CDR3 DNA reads TGTGCCAGCAGCAAAGAAACCGGGTTACGGGAAAAAGAAAAACTGTTTTTT.

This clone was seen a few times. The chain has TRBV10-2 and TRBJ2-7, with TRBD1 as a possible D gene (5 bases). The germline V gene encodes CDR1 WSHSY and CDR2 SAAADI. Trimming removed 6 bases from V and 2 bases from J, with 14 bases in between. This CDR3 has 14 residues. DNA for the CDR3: TGCGCCAGCAGGAAAGGGGATCCCACCTACGAGCAGTACTTC. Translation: CASRKGDPTYEQYF.

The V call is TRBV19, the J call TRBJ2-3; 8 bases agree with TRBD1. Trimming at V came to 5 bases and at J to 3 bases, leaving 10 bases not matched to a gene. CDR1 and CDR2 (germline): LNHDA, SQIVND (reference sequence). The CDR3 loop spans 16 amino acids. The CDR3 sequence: CASSSLAGGSTDTQYF. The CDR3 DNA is TGTGCCAGTAGTTCCCTCGCAGGGGGCTCAACAGATACGCAGTATTTT.

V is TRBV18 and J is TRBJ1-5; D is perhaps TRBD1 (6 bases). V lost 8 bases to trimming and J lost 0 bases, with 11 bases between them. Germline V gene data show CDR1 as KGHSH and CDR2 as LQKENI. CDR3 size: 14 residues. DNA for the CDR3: TGTGCCAGCAAAGGGGGTGGTAGCAATCAGCCCCAGCATTTT. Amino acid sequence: CASKGGGSNQPQHF.

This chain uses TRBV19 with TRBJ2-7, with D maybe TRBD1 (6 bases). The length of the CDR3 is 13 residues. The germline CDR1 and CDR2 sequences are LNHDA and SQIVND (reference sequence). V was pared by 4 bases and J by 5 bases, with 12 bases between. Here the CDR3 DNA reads TGTGCCAGTAGTACACGCAGGGGAGACGAGCAGTACTTC. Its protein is CASSTRRGDEQYF.

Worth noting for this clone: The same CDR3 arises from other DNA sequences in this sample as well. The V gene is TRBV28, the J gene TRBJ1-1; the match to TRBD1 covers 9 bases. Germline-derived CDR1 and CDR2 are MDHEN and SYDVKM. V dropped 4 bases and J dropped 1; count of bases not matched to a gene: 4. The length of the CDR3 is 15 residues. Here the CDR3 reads CASSSLGQGNTEAFF. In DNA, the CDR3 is TGTGCCAGCAGTTCTCTGGGACAGGGGAACACTGAAGCTTTCTTT.

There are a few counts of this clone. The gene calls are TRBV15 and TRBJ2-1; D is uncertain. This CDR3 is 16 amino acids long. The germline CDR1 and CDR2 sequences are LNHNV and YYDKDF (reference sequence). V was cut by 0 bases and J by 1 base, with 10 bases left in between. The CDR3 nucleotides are TGTGCCACCAGCAGAGAAATGGTCAGATCCTACAATGAGCAGTTCTTC. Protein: CATSREMVRSYNEQFF.

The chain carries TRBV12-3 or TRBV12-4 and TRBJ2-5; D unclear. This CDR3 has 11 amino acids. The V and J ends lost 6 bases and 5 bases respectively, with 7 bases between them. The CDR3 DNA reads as TGTGCCAGCAGCGAGTCGGAGACCCAGTACTTC. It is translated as CASSESETQYF.

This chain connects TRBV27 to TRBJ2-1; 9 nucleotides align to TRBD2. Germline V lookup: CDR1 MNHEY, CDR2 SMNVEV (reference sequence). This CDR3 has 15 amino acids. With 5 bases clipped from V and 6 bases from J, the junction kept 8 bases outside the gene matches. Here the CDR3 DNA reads TGTGCCAGCAGTCCTATAGCGGGGGTAGTCAATGAGCAGTTCTTC. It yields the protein CASSPIAGVVNEQFF.

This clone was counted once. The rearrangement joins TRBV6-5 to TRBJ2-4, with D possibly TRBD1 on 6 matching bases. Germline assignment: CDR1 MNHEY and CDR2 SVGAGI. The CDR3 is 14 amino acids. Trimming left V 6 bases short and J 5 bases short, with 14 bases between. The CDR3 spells CASRVDSGENIQYF. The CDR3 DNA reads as TGTGCCAGCAGAGTGGACAGCGGCGAAAACATTCAGTACTTC.

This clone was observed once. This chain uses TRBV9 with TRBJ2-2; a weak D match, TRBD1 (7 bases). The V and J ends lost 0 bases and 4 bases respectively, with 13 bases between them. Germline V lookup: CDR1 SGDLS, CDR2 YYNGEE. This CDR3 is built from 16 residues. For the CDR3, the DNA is TGTGCCAGCAGCGTAGGAAACAGGGGAGGCACCGGGGAGCTGTTTTTT. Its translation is CASSVGNRGGTGELFF. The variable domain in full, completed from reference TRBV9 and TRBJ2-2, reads DSGVTQTPKHLITATGQRVTLRCSPRSGDLSVYWYQQSLDQGLQFLIQYYNGEERAKGNILERFSAQQFPDLHSELNLSSLELGDSALYFCASSVGNRGGTGELFFGEGSRLTVL.

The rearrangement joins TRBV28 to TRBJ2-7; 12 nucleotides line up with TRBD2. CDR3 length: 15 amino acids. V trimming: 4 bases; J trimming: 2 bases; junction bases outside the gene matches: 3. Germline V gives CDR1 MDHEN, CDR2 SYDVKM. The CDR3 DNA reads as TGTGCCAGCAGTTCGACTAGCGGGGGCCCCTACGAGCAGTACTTC. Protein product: CASSSTSGGPYEQYF.

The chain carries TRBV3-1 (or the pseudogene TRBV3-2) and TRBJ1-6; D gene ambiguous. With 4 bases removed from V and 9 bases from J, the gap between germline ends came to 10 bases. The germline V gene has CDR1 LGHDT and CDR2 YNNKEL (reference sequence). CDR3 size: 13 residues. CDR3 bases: TGTGCCAGCAGCCCATTCGCAGGTTCACCCCTCCACTTT. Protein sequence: CASSPFAGSPLHF.

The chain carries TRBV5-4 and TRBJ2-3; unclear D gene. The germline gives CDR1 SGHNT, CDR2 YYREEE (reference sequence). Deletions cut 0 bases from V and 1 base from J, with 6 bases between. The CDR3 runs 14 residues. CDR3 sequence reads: CASSLGRGTDTQYF. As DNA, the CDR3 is TGTGCCAGCAGCTTGGGAAGAGGCACAGATACGCAGTATTTT.

The CDR3 DNA is TGTGCCAGCAGTAGTCCAGGGGGTGGCTACACCTTC. Translating gives CASSSPGGGYTF. This chain uses TRBV25-1 with TRBJ1-2; 7 bases fit TRBD1. Trimming cost V 5 bases and J 7 bases; bases outside gene matches: 4. The CDR3 is made up of 12 amino acids. Germline loops: CDR1 MGHDK, CDR2 SYGVNS.

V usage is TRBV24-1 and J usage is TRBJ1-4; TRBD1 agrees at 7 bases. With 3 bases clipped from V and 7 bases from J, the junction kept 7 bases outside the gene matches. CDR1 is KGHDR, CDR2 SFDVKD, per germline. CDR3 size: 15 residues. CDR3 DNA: TGTGCCACCAGTGATCCCGGGACAGCGGGTGAAAAACTGTTTTTT. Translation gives CATSDPGTAGEKLFF.

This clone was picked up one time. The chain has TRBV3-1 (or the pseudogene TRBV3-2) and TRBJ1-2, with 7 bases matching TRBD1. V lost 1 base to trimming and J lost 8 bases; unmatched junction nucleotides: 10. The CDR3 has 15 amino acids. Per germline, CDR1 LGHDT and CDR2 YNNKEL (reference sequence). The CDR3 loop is CASSQGGWQGDGYTF. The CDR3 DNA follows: TGTGCCAGCAGCCAAGGGGGGTGGCAGGGGGACGGCTACACCTTC.